This TCR beta chain was sequenced in a study of PD-1 blockade in classical Hodgkin lymphoma. The protocol was immunoSEQ multiplex PCR, while the TCRdb copy is restricted to in-frame clones and leaves out a portion. In the table there are some 8,000 clones, 85% to 90% of which are singletons. In every patient, relapse followed autologous stem cell transplantation, while exposure to brentuximab vedotin differed. Isolation of CD8+ T cells from thawed PBMCs used magnetic negative selection. Progressive disease, partial response or complete response was each patient's best response. Concerning this clone: The antigen is undetermined.

Overall study results and limits: Newly diagnosed patients reportedly trailed healthy donors in baseline TCR diversity. The authors excluded patients who started nivolumab under 1 year after ASCT. Repertoire differences have undefined causes, possibly disease activity or prior therapy.

The material was CD8+ T cells from blood, obtained at baseline. The TCR was taken from a human donor with classical Hodgkin lymphoma.

The CDR3 DNA follows: TGTGCCAGCAGCCAAGAACTAGTGGGCAATGAGCAGTTCTTC. Amino acid sequence: CASSQELVGNEQFF. The chain carries TRBV14 and TRBJ2-1, with TRBD2 as a possible D gene (5 bases). The CDR3 consists of 14 residues. Trimming shortened V by 0 bases and J by 6 bases, and 9 bases separated the two germline ends. Germline CDR1 and CDR2: SGHDN and FVKESK.